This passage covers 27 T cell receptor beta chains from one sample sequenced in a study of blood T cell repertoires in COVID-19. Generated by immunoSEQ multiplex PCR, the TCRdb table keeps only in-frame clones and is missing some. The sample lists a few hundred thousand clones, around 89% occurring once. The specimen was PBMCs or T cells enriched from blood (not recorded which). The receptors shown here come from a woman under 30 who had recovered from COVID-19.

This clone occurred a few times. The CDR3 reads CASSGGLATNEKLFF. The CDR3 coding sequence is TGTGCCAGCAGTGGGGGCCTTGCAACTAATGAAAAACTGTTTTTT. V usage is TRBV2 and J usage is TRBJ1-4; D is perhaps TRBD1 (5 bases). Germline V gene lookup returns CDR1 SNHLY and CDR2 FYNNEI. CDR3 length equals 15 residues. V was clipped by 4 bases and J by 0 bases, with 9 bases between them.

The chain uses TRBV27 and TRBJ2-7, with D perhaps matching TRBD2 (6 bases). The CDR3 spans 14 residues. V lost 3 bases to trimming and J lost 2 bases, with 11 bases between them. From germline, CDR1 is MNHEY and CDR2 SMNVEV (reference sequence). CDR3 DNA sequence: TGTGCCAGCAGTTTCGTCCGGACTACCTACGAGCAGTACTTC. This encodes CASSFVRTTYEQYF.

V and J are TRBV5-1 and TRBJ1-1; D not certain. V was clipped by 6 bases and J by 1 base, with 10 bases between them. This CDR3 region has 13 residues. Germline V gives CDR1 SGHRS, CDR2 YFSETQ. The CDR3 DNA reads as TGCGCCAGCACGCCTCCGGGGAACACTGAAGCTTTCTTT. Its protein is CASTPPGNTEAFF.

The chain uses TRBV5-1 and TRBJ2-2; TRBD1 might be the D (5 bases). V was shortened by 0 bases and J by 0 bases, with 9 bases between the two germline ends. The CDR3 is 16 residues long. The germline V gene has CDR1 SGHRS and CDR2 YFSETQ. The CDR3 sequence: CASSLGGRANTGELFF. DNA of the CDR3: TGCGCCAGCAGCTTGGGAGGCAGGGCGAACACCGGGGAGCTGTTTTTT.

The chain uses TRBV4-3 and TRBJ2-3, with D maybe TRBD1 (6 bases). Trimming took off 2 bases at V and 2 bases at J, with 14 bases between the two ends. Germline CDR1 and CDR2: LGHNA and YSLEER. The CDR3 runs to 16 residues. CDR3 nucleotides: TGCGCCAGCAGCCAACAACAGCCAGGGGTCACAGATACGCAGTATTTT. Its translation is CASSQQQPGVTDTQYF.

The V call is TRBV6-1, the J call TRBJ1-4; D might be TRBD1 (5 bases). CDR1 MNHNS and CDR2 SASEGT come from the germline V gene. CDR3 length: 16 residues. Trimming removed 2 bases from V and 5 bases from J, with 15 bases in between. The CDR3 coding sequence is TGTGCCAGCAGTGAATTAAGGGGAAGTGGGAATGAAAAACTGTTTTTT. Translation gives CASSELRGSGNEKLFF.

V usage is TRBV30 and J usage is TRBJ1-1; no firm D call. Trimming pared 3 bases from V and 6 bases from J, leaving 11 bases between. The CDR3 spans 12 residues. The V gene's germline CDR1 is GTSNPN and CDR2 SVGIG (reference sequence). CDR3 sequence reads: CAWSPGVPEAFF. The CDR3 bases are TGTGCCTGGAGCCCCGGAGTTCCTGAAGCTTTCTTT. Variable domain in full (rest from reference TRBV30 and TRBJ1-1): SQTIHQWPATLVQPVGSPLSLECTVEGTSNPNLYWYRQAAGRGLQLLFYSVGIGQISSEVPQNLSASRPQDRQFILSSKKLLLSDSGFYLCAWSPGVPEAFFGQGTRLTVV.

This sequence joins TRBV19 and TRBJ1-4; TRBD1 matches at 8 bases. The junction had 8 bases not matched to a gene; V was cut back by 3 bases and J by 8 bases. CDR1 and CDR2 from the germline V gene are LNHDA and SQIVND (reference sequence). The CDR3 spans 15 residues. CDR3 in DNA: TGTGCCAGTAGTATGGTCGCCAGGGGGCACGAAAAACTGTTTTTT. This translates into CASSMVARGHEKLFF.

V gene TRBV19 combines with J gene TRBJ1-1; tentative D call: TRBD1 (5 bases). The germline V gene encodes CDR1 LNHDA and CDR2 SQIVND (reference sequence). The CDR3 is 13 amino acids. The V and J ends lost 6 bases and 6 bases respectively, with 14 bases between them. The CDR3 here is CASSIPRGSEAFF. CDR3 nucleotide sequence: TGTGCCAGTAGCATCCCGCGGGGCTCTGAAGCTTTCTTT.

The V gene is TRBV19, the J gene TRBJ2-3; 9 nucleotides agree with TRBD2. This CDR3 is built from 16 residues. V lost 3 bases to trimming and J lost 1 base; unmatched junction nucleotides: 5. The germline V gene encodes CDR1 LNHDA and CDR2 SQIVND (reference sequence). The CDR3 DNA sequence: TGTGCCAGTAGTATGGAGGTAGCGGGGGGCACAGATACGCAGTATTTT. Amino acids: CASSMEVAGGTDTQYF.

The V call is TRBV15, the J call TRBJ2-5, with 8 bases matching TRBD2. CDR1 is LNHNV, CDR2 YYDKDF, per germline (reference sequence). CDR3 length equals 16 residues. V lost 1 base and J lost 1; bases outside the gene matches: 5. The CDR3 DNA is TGTGCCACCAGCAGAGGAGGTAGCGGGGCCCAAGAGACCCAGTACTTC. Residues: CATSRGGSGAQETQYF.

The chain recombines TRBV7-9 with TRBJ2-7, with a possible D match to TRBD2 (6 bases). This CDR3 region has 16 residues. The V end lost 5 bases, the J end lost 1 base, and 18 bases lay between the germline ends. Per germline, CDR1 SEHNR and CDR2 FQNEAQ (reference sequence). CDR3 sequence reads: CASSVGAGFLSYEQYF. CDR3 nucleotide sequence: TGTGCCAGCAGCGTAGGCGCGGGGTTTTTGTCCTACGAGCAGTACTTC.

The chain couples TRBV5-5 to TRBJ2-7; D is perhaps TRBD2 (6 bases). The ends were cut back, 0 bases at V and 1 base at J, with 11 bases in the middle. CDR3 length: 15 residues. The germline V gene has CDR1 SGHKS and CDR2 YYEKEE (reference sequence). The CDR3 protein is CASSLGFGGSYEQYF. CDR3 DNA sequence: TGTGCCAGCAGCTTGGGGTTTGGGGGGTCCTACGAGCAGTACTTC.

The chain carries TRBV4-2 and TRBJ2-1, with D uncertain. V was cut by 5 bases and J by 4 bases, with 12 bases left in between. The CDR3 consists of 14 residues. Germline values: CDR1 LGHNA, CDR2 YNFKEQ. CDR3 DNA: TGTGCCAGCAGCGATCGACTTGAATACAATGAGCAGTTCTTC. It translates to CASSDRLEYNEQFF.

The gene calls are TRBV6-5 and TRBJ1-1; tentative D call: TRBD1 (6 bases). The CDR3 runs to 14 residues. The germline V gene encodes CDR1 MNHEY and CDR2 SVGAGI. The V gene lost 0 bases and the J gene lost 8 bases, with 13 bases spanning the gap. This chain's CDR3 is CASSYSNRVAEAFF. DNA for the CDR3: TGTGCCAGCAGTTACTCGAACAGGGTGGCCGAAGCTTTCTTT.

The CDR3 reads CASSTGETAYRGYGYTF. The CDR3 DNA sequence: TGTGCCAGCAGCACCGGCGAAACCGCCTATAGAGGCTATGGCTACACCTTC. The J gene is TRBJ1-2, the V gene TRBV2; the D is unclear. This CDR3 has 17 amino acids. The germline V gene encodes CDR1 SNHLY and CDR2 FYNNEI. The V gene lost 6 bases and the J gene lost 4 bases, with 24 bases spanning the gap.

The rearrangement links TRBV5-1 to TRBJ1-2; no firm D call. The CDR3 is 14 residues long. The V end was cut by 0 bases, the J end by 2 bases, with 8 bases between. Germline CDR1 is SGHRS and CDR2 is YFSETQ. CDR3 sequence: CASSLDGANYGYTF. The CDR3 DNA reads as TGCGCCAGCAGCTTGGACGGAGCGAACTATGGCTACACCTTC.

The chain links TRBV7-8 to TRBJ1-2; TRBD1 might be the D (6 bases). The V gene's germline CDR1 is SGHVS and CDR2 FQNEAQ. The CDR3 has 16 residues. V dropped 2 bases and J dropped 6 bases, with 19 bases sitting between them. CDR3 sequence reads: CASSLILGAMGDGYTF. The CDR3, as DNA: TGTGCCAGCAGCTTAATTCTGGGGGCGATGGGGGATGGCTACACCTTC. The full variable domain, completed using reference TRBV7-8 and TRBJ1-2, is GAGVSQSPRYKVAKRGQDVALRCDPISGHVSLFWYQQALGQGPEFLTYFQNEAQLDKSGLPSDRFFAERPEGSVSTLKIQRTQQEDSAVYLCASSLILGAMGDGYTFGSGTRLTVV.

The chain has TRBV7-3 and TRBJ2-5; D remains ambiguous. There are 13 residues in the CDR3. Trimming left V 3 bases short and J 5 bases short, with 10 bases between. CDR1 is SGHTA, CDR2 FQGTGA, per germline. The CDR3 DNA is TGTGCCAGCAGCTTCCGCGTCGGGGAGACCCAGTACTTC. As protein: CASSFRVGETQYF.

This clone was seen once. The CDR3 coding sequence is TGTGCCTGGAGTCCCGACTCCGGTGGCTACACCTTC. Amino acid sequence: CAWSPDSGGYTF. The chain employs TRBV30 and TRBJ1-2; D gene unclear. The CDR3 totals 12 residues. V lost 2 bases to trimming and J lost 7 bases, with 11 bases between them. Germline lookup yields CDR1 GTSNPN and CDR2 SVGIG (reference sequence).

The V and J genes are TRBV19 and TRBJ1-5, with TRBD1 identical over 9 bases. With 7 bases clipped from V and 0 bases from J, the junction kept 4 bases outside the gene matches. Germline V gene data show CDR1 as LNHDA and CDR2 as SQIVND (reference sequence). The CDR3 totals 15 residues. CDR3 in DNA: TGTGCCAGTAAAAGGACAGGGGATAGCAATCAGCCCCAGCATTTT. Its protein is CASKRTGDSNQPQHF.

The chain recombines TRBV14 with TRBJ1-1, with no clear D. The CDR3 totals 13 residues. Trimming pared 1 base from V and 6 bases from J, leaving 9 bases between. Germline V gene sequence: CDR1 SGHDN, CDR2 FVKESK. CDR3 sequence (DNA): TGTGCCAGCAGCCAAGTAAGGAGAGCTGAAGCTTTCTTT. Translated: CASSQVRRAEAFF.

The CDR3 sequence: CASSEGPLDTEAFF. The CDR3 coding sequence is TGTGCCAGCAGCGAGGGCCCGTTAGACACTGAAGCTTTCTTT. V is TRBV5-5 and J is TRBJ1-1, with D uncertain. The V end lost 4 bases, the J end lost 3 bases, and 13 bases lay between the germline ends. The CDR3 contains 14 residues. Germline V gene sequence: CDR1 SGHKS, CDR2 YYEKEE (reference sequence).

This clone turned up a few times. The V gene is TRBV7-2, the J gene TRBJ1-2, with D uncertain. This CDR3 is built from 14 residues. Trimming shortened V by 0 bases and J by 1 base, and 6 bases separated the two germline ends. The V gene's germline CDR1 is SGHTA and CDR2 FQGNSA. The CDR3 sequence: CASSLAADNYGYTF. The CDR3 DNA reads TGTGCCAGCAGCTTAGCGGCCGATAACTATGGCTACACCTTC. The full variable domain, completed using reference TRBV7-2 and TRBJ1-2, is GAGVSQSPSNKVTEKGKDVELRCDPISGHTALYWYRQSLGQGLEFLIYFQGNSAPDKSGLPSDRFSAERTGGSVSTLTIQRTQQEDSAVYLCASSLAADNYGYTFGSGTRLTVV.

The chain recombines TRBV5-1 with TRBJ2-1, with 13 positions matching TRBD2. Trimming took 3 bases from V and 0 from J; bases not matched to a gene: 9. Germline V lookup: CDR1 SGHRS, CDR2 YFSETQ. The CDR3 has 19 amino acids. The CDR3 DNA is TGCGCCAGCAGCTCCCCCGGGACTAGCGGGGTAAGCTCCTACAATGAGCAGTTCTTC. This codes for CASSSPGTSGVSSYNEQFF.

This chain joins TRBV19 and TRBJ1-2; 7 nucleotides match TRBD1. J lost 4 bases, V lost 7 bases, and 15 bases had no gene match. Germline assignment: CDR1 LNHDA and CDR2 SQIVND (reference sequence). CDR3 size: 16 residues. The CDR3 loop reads CASTEAQRGLGYGYTF. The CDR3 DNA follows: TGTGCCAGTACCGAAGCACAGAGGGGGCTTGGCTATGGCTACACCTTC.

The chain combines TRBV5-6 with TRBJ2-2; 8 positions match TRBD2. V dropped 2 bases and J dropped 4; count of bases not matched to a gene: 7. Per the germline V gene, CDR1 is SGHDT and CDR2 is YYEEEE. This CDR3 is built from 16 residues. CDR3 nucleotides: TGTGCCAGCAGCTTAAGAGCGGGGGCGGGCACCGGGGAGCTGTTTTTT. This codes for CASSLRAGAGTGELFF.